This TCR beta chain was sequenced in a study of blood T cell repertoires in COVID-19. Whole-study context: Acute-phase and convalescent COVID-19 samples originated in the United States, Italy and Spain. The cDNA or gDNA used as material had been derived from T cells, B-cell-depleted T cells, or PBMCs.

CDR1 and CDR2 from the germline V gene are KGHDR and SFDVKD. Trimming shortened V by 10 bases and J by 1 base, and 15 bases separated the two germline ends. This CDR3 has 15 amino acids. How the authors handled the data: Counts of nucleated cells, estimated from reference gene primer amplification, were obtained. Clones were read by immunoSEQ multiplex PCR, and TCRdb kept only the in-frame ones, dropping some. V and J calls and clone size are as listed in that table; D and trimming were resolved from the DNA. The table has some 240,000 clones, over 60% seen once; the top ten hold more than 7%. This receptor was taken from a woman in her 70s with acute or convalescent COVID-19. This chain links TRBV24-1 with TRBJ2-2, with D maybe TRBD2 (5 bases). Sequenced material: peripheral blood. CDR3: CATCSVEGNTGELFF. The CDR3 coding sequence is TGTGCCACATGTAGCGTAGAGGGGAACACCGGGGAGCTGTTTTTT.